This T cell receptor beta chain is drawn from a study of blood T cell repertoires in COVID-19. Study context: Spain, Italy and the United States supplied samples that represented acute and convalescent COVID-19. PBMCs, B-cell-depleted T cells, or T cells were the source of the cDNA or gDNA that made up the material.

Source study methods: Nucleated cell counts were estimated from reference gene primer amplification. Profiled with immunoSEQ multiplex PCR; TCRdb holds only in-frame clones, not every one. V, J and clone size are taken as reported in that table, and D and trimming were inferred from the DNA itself. The table includes fewer than 400,000 clones, less than 85% detected once. The sequence derives from a woman younger than 35 with acute or convalescent COVID-19. Sequencing was done on a sample of peripheral blood.

The CDR3 bases are TGTGCCAGCAGTCCGAGGGACAGGGATCAGCCCCAGCATTTT. This codes for CASSPRDRDQPQHF. The rearrangement uses TRBV2 and TRBJ1-5; 9 bases agree with TRBD1. The CDR3 is 14 amino acids. The trim removed 5 bases at V and 5 bases at J, leaving 4 bases unmatched. Germline V gene sequence: CDR1 SNHLY, CDR2 FYNNEI. The whole variable domain, filled in from reference TRBV2 and TRBJ1-5, reads EPEVTQTPSHQVTQMGQEVILRCVPISNHLYFYWYRQILGQKVEFLVSFYNNEISEKSEIFDDQFSVERPDGSNFTLKIRSTKLEDSAMYFCASSPRDRDQPQHFGDGTRLSIL.